Listed here are 21 T cell receptor beta chains from one sample, sequenced in a study of T cell responses to AZD1222 COVID-19 vaccine. Method: immunoSEQ multiplex PCR; TCRdb's copy keeps in-frame clones and lacks some. The sample has 150,000 or so clones; approximately 90% are singletons. The sample in question was peripheral blood, obtained 28 days after the second dose of the MenACWY control vaccine. The receptors were gathered from an adult who received the MenACWY meningococcal vaccine as a control.

The rearrangement joins TRBV6-6 to TRBJ2-7; 10 bases are a match to TRBD1. The ends lost 7 bases at V and 5 bases at J; junction bases unmatched: 11. CDR3 size: 15 residues. The germline V gene encodes CDR1 MNHNY and CDR2 SVGAGI (reference sequence). CDR3 coding DNA: TGTGCCAGCACCCCCCGGACAGGGGGGGTTCACGAGCAGTACTTC. Translating gives CASTPRTGGVHEQYF.

The CDR3 DNA reads TGTGCCAGCAGCTTTGGTCCGAACACTGAAGCTTTCTTT. This translates into CASSFGPNTEAFF. This chain links TRBV7-9 with TRBJ1-1; D not certain. The CDR3 extends over 13 amino acids. Germline CDR1 is SEHNR and CDR2 is FQNEAQ (reference sequence). Trimming left V 3 bases short and J 1 base short, with 6 bases between.

The chain joins TRBV19 to TRBJ1-4, with 10 bases identical to TRBD1. V gave up 5 bases and J gave up 7 bases; unmatched junction bases: 10. The CDR3 sequence is 16 residues long. Germline lookup yields CDR1 LNHDA and CDR2 SQIVND (reference sequence). The CDR3, as DNA: TGTGCCAGTAGTGCTCCAGACAGGGGGCGACGTGAAAAACTGTTTTTT. Translating it yields CASSAPDRGRREKLFF.

This clone was recorded once. The rearrangement links TRBV4-3 to TRBJ1-1; a weak D match, TRBD1 (5 bases). From germline, CDR1 is LGHNA and CDR2 YSLEER. The length of the CDR3 is 13 residues. The V end was cut by 0 bases, the J end by 11 bases, with 13 bases between. CDR3 sequence reads: CASSQDRAGWAFF. DNA for the CDR3: TGCGCCAGCAGCCAAGATCGGGCAGGGTGGGCTTTCTTT.

This chain links TRBV6-6 with TRBJ1-1; D is uncertain. Trimming stripped 4 bases from V and 0 bases from J, with 9 bases between. Germline-derived CDR1 and CDR2 are MNHNY and SVGAGI (reference sequence). This CDR3 has 14 amino acids. CDR3: CASSLRGMNTEAFF. CDR3 DNA sequence: TGTGCCAGCAGTTTGCGTGGCATGAACACTGAAGCTTTCTTT.

This clone was counted a single time. This rearrangement joins TRBV7-2 to TRBJ1-4, with D uncertain. This CDR3 region has 13 residues. Trimming stripped 5 bases from V and 2 bases from J, with 6 bases between. Germline loops: CDR1 SGHTA, CDR2 FQGNSA. The CDR3 loop reads CASSPRTNEKLFF. The CDR3 DNA sequence: TGTGCCAGCAGCCCAAGGACTAATGAAAAACTGTTTTTT.

A single count supports this clone. The CDR3 loop reads CASSQALDQPQHF. The CDR3 DNA is TGCGCCAGCAGCCAGGCCCTAGATCAGCCCCAGCATTTT. V usage is TRBV4-1 and J usage is TRBJ1-5, with D unclear. Germline lookup yields CDR1 MGHRA and CDR2 YSYEKL. This CDR3 has 13 residues. Trimming pared 3 bases from V and 5 bases from J, leaving 8 bases between.

This CDR3 reads CASSATSPNLQHGELFF. CDR3 nucleotide sequence: TGTGCCAGCAGCGCCACGAGCCCGAATTTACAGCACGGGGAGCTGTTTTTT. The genes are TRBV21-1 and TRBJ2-2; the table's D call of TRBD1 was not tested on the DNA. TRBV21-1 is designated a pseudogene. The CDR3 has 17 amino acids.

The chain couples TRBV24-1 to TRBJ1-2; TRBD1 matches at 7 bases. Germline CDR1 KGHDR, CDR2 SFDVKD. There are 13 residues in the CDR3. Trimming removed 9 bases from V and 3 bases from J; junction bases left unmatched: 6. CDR3 in amino acids: CATHDGTDYGYTF. DNA of the CDR3: TGTGCCACCCACGATGGGACAGACTATGGCTACACCTTC.

This rearrangement joins TRBV10-3 to TRBJ1-1, with 9 bases matching TRBD1. Per germline, CDR1 ENHRY and CDR2 SYGVKD. V shed 7 bases and J 3 bases; nucleotides not matched to a gene: 9. The CDR3 has 15 amino acids. The CDR3 region has the DNA TGTGCCATCACTGCCGGGACAGGGTTATACACTGAAGCTTTCTTT. This sequence encodes CAITAGTGLYTEAFF.

The genes are TRBV14 and TRBJ1-2; D unresolved. The V end was cut by 1 base, the J end by 10 bases, with 7 bases between. CDR3 length: 11 amino acids. Germline V gene sequence: CDR1 SGHDN, CDR2 FVKESK. The CDR3 reads CASSQGILYTF. The CDR3 DNA is TGTGCCAGCAGCCAAGGCATCCTCTACACCTTC.

The chain uses TRBV28 and TRBJ1-5, with D perhaps matching TRBD1 (6 bases). The CDR3 loop spans 12 amino acids. Germline CDR1 and CDR2: MDHEN and SYDVKM. V was clipped by 6 bases and J by 7 bases, with 10 bases between them. The chain's CDR3 is CASRPRGQPQHF. Here the CDR3 DNA reads TGTGCCAGCAGGCCAAGGGGGCAGCCCCAGCATTTT.

The chain carries TRBV28 and TRBJ1-4; 7 bases match TRBD1. The germline gives CDR1 MDHEN, CDR2 SYDVKM. V lost 3 bases and J lost 1; bases outside the gene matches: 5. The CDR3 length is 16 residues. CDR3 sequence (DNA): TGTGCCAGCAGTTTCAACAGGGGAAGAACTAATGAAAAACTGTTTTTT. Translating gives CASSFNRGRTNEKLFF.

This clone was counted only a few times. The chain couples TRBV28 to TRBJ1-1; weak D call: TRBD1 (6 bases). Germline CDR1 and CDR2: MDHEN and SYDVKM. Trimming removed 3 bases from V and 0 bases from J, with 14 bases in between. This CDR3 has 16 residues. The CDR3 nucleotides read TGTGCCAGCAGTTTGAGGGGGGTGGGGATGAACACTGAAGCTTTCTTT. This translates into CASSLRGVGMNTEAFF.

The chain combines TRBV6-2 or TRBV6-3 with TRBJ2-5; 14 bases line up with TRBD2. With V trimmed by 6 bases and J by 6 bases, 6 bases remained unmatched. This CDR3 contains 15 residues. Germline CDR1 MNHEY, CDR2 SVGEGT. CDR3 bases: TGTGCCAGCAGCCTAGGGACTAGCGGGAGAAAGACCCAGTACTTC. Its translation is CASSLGTSGRKTQYF.

The count of this clone is one. The chain recombines TRBV19 with TRBJ1-4; 8 positions match TRBD1. CDR1 is LNHDA, CDR2 SQIVND, per germline (reference sequence). This CDR3 comprises 12 residues. The trim removed 7 bases at V and 8 bases at J, leaving 3 bases unmatched. Here the CDR3 reads CASTRGREKLFF. CDR3 DNA sequence: TGTGCCAGTACCAGGGGGCGGGAAAAACTGTTTTTT.

V and J are TRBV24-1 and TRBJ2-7, with D perhaps matching TRBD2 (5 bases). Germline V lookup: CDR1 KGHDR, CDR2 SFDVKD. V was shortened by 4 bases and J by 6 bases, with 9 bases between the two germline ends. This CDR3 comprises 12 residues. Here the CDR3 DNA reads TGTGCCACCAGTGAGGGGAGAGGCGAGCAGTACTTC. Protein sequence: CATSEGRGEQYF.

The chain uses TRBV6-5 and TRBJ2-3, with a tentative D call TRBD1 (5 bases). V was trimmed by 2 bases and J by 9 bases, leaving 15 bases between them. The CDR3 runs to 14 residues. Looked up from germline, CDR1 is MNHEY and CDR2 is SVGAGI. This chain's CDR3 is CASSYESRRATQYF. CDR3 bases: TGTGCCAGCAGTTACGAGTCGCGCAGGGCGACGCAGTATTTT.

The CDR3 nucleotides read TGTGCCACCGGGGATGCCGTCCTCAGCGGGGAGCTGTTTTTT. Protein: CATGDAVLSGELFF. The chain carries TRBV24-1 and TRBJ2-2; D call uncertain. The V and J ends lost 9 bases and 7 bases respectively, with 17 bases between them. CDR3 length equals 14 residues. Germline V gene sequence: CDR1 KGHDR, CDR2 SFDVKD.

The chain employs TRBV7-2 and TRBJ2-3; tentatively, D is TRBD1 or TRBD2 (5 bases each). Trimming cost V 2 bases and J 5 bases, with 8 bases left between them. Germline values: CDR1 SGHTA, CDR2 FQGNSA. The CDR3 runs to 13 residues. CDR3 amino acids: CASSLLRGDTQYF. The CDR3 DNA is TGTGCCAGCAGCTTACTGAGGGGAGATACGCAGTATTTT.

This chain connects TRBV4-3 to TRBJ1-5; TRBD1 might be the D (5 bases). Trimming pared 1 base from V and 7 bases from J, leaving 11 bases between. Per the germline V gene, CDR1 is LGHNA and CDR2 is YSLEER. The CDR3 extends over 14 amino acids. The CDR3 spells CASSQGGGVQPQHF. CDR3 sequence (DNA): TGCGCCAGCAGCCAAGGGGGCGGGGTACAGCCCCAGCATTTT.